The entry below describes one T cell receptor beta chain. Its cognate antigen is unknown. The CDR3 is 16 amino acids. Trimming removed 4 bases from V and 7 bases from J; junction bases left unmatched: 11. Per germline, CDR1 SGHNT and CDR2 YYREEE (reference sequence). None of the donors, who were healthy HIV-negative adults, had recently had acute infections or vaccinations. The donors, all of them Caucasian adults, lived in Nashville, Tennessee. This table comes from immunoSEQ multiplex PCR, and its TCRdb copy is limited to in-frame clones, with some not included. The sample lists under 600,000 clones, 97% seen once, with 0.057% in the top ten. This sample was taken from a study of shared clonotypes between healthy human individuals. Study-wide findings and caveats: Among donors, clonotype sharing was expected to be affected by sequencing depth.

What was sequenced was naive CD4+ T cells sorted from blood. As to subset: CD45RA+ positively selected. This sequence was found in a woman between 25 and 40 years old in good health. The genes are TRBV5-4 and TRBJ2-1, with 10 bases identical to TRBD2. The CDR3 nucleotides are TGTGCCAGCAGCGGGTGGGGACTAGCGCTAGGAAATGAGCAGTTCTTC. Protein: CASSGWGLALGNEQFF. Variable domain in full (rest from reference TRBV5-4 and TRBJ2-1): ETGVTQSPTHLIKTRGQQVTLRCSSQSGHNTVSWYQQALGQGPQFIFQYYREEENGRGNFPPRFSGLQFPNYSSELNVNALELDDSALYLCASSGWGLALGNEQFFGPGTRLTVL.